This T cell receptor (beta chain) was documented in a study of breast tumors, draining lymph nodes, adjacent tissues. Study results and limitations: Tumor repertoires ranked between lymph nodes and nontumor tissue in diversity, with V and J gene preferences. That most tumor T cells come from lymph nodes remained unproven. Luminal-like breast cancer showed significantly higher tumor–nontumor repertoire similarity than basal-like. The data were judged consistent with most tumor T cells coming from lymph node and expanding in tumor.

V lost 3 bases and J lost 5, with 7 bases in between. The CDR3 totals 13 residues. Germline V gene data show CDR1 as MNHEY and CDR2 as SVGAGI. TCRdb ran MiXCR on the multiplex PCR reads and lists one entry per CDR3 protein. The sample lists tens of thousands of distinct CDR3 sequences, approximately 31% seen once, with about 8% in the top ten. Breast cancer patients provided tissue from their axillary draining lymph nodes. This clonotype has ten or more counts. No antigen is known for it. This clonotype was sampled from a female donor with breast cancer. Some clones in this sample may be carry-over from other donors' samples. Sequenced sample: axillary lymph node tissue. The V call is TRBV6-5, the J call TRBJ1-4, with D uncertain. The CDR3 DNA reads TGTGCCAGCAGTTATGAAGGAAATGAAAAACTGTTTTTT. Its protein product is CASSYEGNEKLFF.